This T cell receptor beta chain was captured in a study of identifying expanded T cells in peripheral blood. Assay: immunoSEQ multiplex PCR; the TCRdb copy retains only in-frame clones and omits some. The table has around 90,000 clones, approximately 88% seen once; the top ten hold approximately 4%. CDR1 MGHRA and CDR2 YSYEKL come from the germline V gene. The V and J ends lost 3 bases and 3 bases, in that order; junction bases with no gene match: 6. The CDR3 length is 16 residues. The clonotype was recovered from a person aged 18 to 75 in good health. The genes are TRBV4-1 and TRBJ2-2; 8 nucleotides agree with TRBD2. Sequencing used blood. CDR3 in DNA: TGCGCCAGCAGCCATGGGCGCGGGGGGCACACCGGGGAGCTGTTTTTT. Protein product: CASSHGRGGHTGELFF.